The table lists the clone carrying this TCR beta chain with a count of one. This sample is drawn from a study of cytomegalovirus exposure and HLA in healthy donors. Study summary: A prior analysis found some 110 million unique TCR beta sequences from around 200 million T cells.

CDR3 length: 14 residues. The germline V gene has CDR1 LGHNT and CDR2 FRNRAP. Between the trimmed V and J ends, which lost 1 base and 4 bases, there was a span of 9 bases. Researchers ran the PCR with 60 Vbeta and 13 Jbeta primers. Some clones are missing from TCRdb's copy, which holds only in-frame ones; the method was immunoSEQ multiplex PCR. The sample lists about 110,000 clones; 15% were seen once. The V gene is TRBV12-5, the J gene TRBJ2-3, with TRBD1 as a possible D gene (5 bases). This clonotype was sampled from a female donor in good health and CMV-seronegative. Specimen: PBMCs. The CDR3 DNA is TGTGCTAGTGGTTTGGGCGACAGTGCAGATACGCAGTATTTT. It translates to CASGLGDSADTQYF. The variable domain in full, with the rest retrieved from reference TRBV12-5 and TRBJ2-3, is DARVTQTPRHKVTEMGQEVTMRCQPILGHNTVFWYRQTMMQGLELLAYFRNRAPLDDSGMPKDRFSAEMPDATLATLKIQPSEPRDSAVYFCASGLGDSADTQYFGPGTRLTVL.